The 14 T cell receptor beta chains in this list originate from one sample, sequenced in a study of blood T cells in healthy people across ages. The authors ran a second PCR of 7 to 11 cycles using a sample-barcoded 5' primer and a J-beta primer mix. TCRdb processed the 5' RACE reads anew with MiXCR; each CDR3 protein has one entry. The profile shows about 1.4 million distinct CDR3 sequences, approximately 60% of them singletons. Sequenced input: blood. The origin of the receptors is a man younger than 30 in good health.

This clonotype was found many times. CDR3 loop: CASSGTSGTDTQYF. The CDR3 coding sequence is TGTGCCAGCAGTGGGACTAGCGGCACAGATACGCAGTATTTT. The V gene is TRBV2, the J gene TRBJ2-3, with TRBD2 matching 9 bases. This CDR3 spans 14 amino acids. Germline assignment: CDR1 SNHLY and CDR2 FYNNEI. With 4 bases clipped from V and 1 base from J, the junction kept 0 bases outside the gene matches.

V is TRBV20-1 and J is TRBJ2-3; D uncertain. Trimming stripped 2 bases from V and 7 bases from J, with 19 bases between. The CDR3 is 15 residues long. The germline V gene encodes CDR1 DFQATT and CDR2 SNEGSKA (reference sequence). The CDR3 loop reads CSARTQPQPRNTQYF. CDR3 DNA: TGCAGTGCTAGAACTCAGCCCCAACCGCGGAATACGCAGTATTTT.

In regard to this clonotype: This sequence may be a read error, since a much larger clone differs from it by one base. J is TRBJ2-7 and V is TRBV5-1; tentatively, D is TRBD2 (5 bases). CDR3 length equals 14 residues. Trimming pared 5 bases from V and 7 bases from J, leaving 19 bases between. Germline CDR1 SGHRS, CDR2 YFSETQ. The CDR3 reads CASSGASSYNEQYF. The CDR3 DNA reads TGCGCCAGCAGTGGTGCTAGCAGCTACAATGAGCAGTACTTC.

As for this clonotype: Germline and junction disagree at one end, which may indicate a read error. The V call is TRBV29-1, the J call TRBJ2-7, with D hard to call. This CDR3 contains 13 residues. Per germline, CDR1 SQVTM and CDR2 ANQGSEA. CDR3 protein: CGVALITSYEQYF. Written as DNA, the CDR3 is TGCGGCGTTGCCTTAATAACCTCCTACGAGCAGTACTTC.

The CDR3 here is CASSSGLFPYEQYF. In DNA form, the CDR3 reads TGTGCCAGCAGTAGCGGGTTATTCCCCTACGAGCAGTACTTC. This chain links TRBV2 with TRBJ2-7; possibly TRBD2 for D (6 bases). The CDR3 contains 14 residues. Germline values: CDR1 SNHLY, CDR2 FYNNEI. With 5 bases removed from V and 2 bases from J, the gap between germline ends came to 13 bases. The whole variable domain, remainder taken from reference TRBV2 and TRBJ2-7, is EPEVTQTPSHQVTQMGQEVILRCVPISNHLYFYWYRQILGQKVEFLVSFYNNEISEKSEIFDDQFSVERPDGSNFTLKIRSTKLEDSAMYFCASSSGLFPYEQYFGPGTRLTVT.

For the CDR3, the DNA is TGTGCCAGCAGCCACCCCTCGGGTGGGCTAGCGGGAGGGGGTGACTACAATGAGCAGTTCTTC. Protein product: CASSHPSGGLAGGGDYNEQFF. The chain has TRBV4-2 and TRBJ2-1; 12 bases are a match to TRBD2. Germline assignment: CDR1 LGHNA and CDR2 YNFKEQ. The CDR3 is made up of 21 amino acids. V lost 3 bases and J lost 3; bases outside the gene matches: 18.

This clonotype was picked up one time. The chain is built from TRBV10-3 and TRBJ1-2, with no clear D. This CDR3 is 12 amino acids long. Trimming removed 10 bases at V and 7 bases at J, with 16 bases between. Germline CDR1 is ENHRY and CDR2 is SYGVKD. CDR3 coding DNA: TGTGCCAGCAGCTCGGTACGCGGTGGCTACACCTTC. Its translation: CASSSVRGGYTF.

As to this clonotype: Its ends do not fully match the called genes, so a read error is possible. The chain recombines TRBV7-9 with TRBJ2-3; D gene ambiguous. This CDR3 region has 13 residues. Germline-derived CDR1 and CDR2 are SEHNR and FQNEAQ (reference sequence). The CDR3 reads CASSLRVTDAQYF. CDR3 coding DNA: TGTGCCAGCAGCCTTAGGGTCACAGATGCGCAGTATTTT. Drawing the rest from reference TRBV7-9 and TRBJ2-3, the complete variable domain is DTGVSQNPRHKITKRGQNVTFRCDPISEHNRLYWYRQTLGQGPEFLTYFQNEAQLEKSRLLSDRFSAERPKGSFSTLEIQRTEQGDSAMYLCASSLRVTDAQYFGPGTRLTVL.

The chain is built from TRBV27 and TRBJ2-5, with 11 bases matching TRBD2. The junction had 21 bases not matched to a gene; V was cut back by 4 bases and J by 11 bases. The V gene's germline CDR1 is MNHEY and CDR2 SMNVEV (reference sequence). The CDR3 totals 18 residues. CDR3 sequence: CASSSPWTSGYSYNEQYF. In nucleotides, the CDR3 is TGTGCCAGCAGTTCCCCCTGGACTAGCGGGTATTCCTACAATGAGCAGTACTTC.

The rearrangement links TRBV29-1 to TRBJ2-2, with D perhaps matching TRBD1 (7 bases). V was shortened by 7 bases and J by 6 bases, with 15 bases between the two germline ends. Germline CDR1 and CDR2: SQVTM and ANQGSEA. The CDR3 covers 13 residues. The CDR3 nucleotides read TGCAGCGCGGAGGGGGCGTCCCCCGGGGAGCTGTTTTTT. Protein: CSAEGASPGELFF.

The rearrangement links TRBV4-1 to TRBJ2-7; D is unclear. V gave up 4 bases and J gave up 0 bases, with 13 bases separating them. Germline loops: CDR1 MGHRA, CDR2 YSYEKL. This CDR3 comprises 15 residues. The CDR3 sequence is CASSPRALASYEQYF. In DNA, the CDR3 is TGCGCCAGCAGCCCCCGGGCGCTGGCCTCCTACGAGCAGTACTTC.

This clonotype showed up just a few times. V usage is TRBV7-8 and J usage is TRBJ2-5, with D maybe TRBD2 (5 bases). The germline gives CDR1 SGHVS, CDR2 FQNEAQ. V was pared by 5 bases and J by 5 bases, with 9 bases between. The CDR3 totals 12 residues. CDR3 loop: CASSDSGETQYF. The CDR3 nucleotides are TGTGCCAGCAGCGATTCGGGGGAGACCCAGTACTTC.

V and J are TRBV29-1 and TRBJ2-3; D ambiguous. V was cut by 7 bases and J by 1 base, with 12 bases left in between. This CDR3 is 13 amino acids long. Looked up from germline, CDR1 is SQVTM and CDR2 is ANQGSEA. CDR3 bases: TGCAGCGCGCATCCAAGGGGCACAGATACGCAGTATTTT. This translates into CSAHPRGTDTQYF.

The chain's CDR3 is CASSVERGLKTEAFF. The CDR3 DNA follows: TGTGCCAGCAGCGTCGAGCGGGGGTTAAAGACTGAAGCTTTCTTT. The rearrangement joins TRBV9 to TRBJ1-1; maybe TRBD1 (5 bases). Trimming stripped 2 bases from V and 5 bases from J, with 16 bases between. This CDR3 has 15 amino acids. Looked up from germline, CDR1 is SGDLS and CDR2 is YYNGEE.